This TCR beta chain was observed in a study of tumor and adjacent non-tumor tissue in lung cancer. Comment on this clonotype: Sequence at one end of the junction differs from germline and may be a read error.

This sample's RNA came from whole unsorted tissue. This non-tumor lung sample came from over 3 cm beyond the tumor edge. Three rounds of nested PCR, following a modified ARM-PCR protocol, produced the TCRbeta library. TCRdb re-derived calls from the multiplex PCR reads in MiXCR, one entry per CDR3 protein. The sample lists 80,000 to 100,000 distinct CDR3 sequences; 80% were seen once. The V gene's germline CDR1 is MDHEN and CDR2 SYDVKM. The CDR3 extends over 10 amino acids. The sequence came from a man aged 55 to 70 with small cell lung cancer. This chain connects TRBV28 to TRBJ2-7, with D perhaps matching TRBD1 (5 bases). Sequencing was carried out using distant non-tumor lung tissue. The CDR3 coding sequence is TGTGCTAGCAGCAGACAGGAGCAGTACTTC. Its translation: CASSRQEQYF.